A selection of T cell receptor beta chains follows, all from one sample in a study of tumor-infiltrating lymphocytes in primary liver carcinoma. TCRdb reprocessed the multiplex PCR reads with MiXCR, giving one entry per CDR3 protein. Of roughly 100,000 distinct CDR3 sequences listed, roughly 80% are singletons. Material for sequencing was liver tumor tissue from sampling region 3. These receptors originate from a man in his forties with primary liver carcinoma and hepatitis B virus infection. Each CDR3 is given with its conserved first and last residue. The D gene is left open where the match is weak. Only part of the rows carry a size: once, few, many, or a class if the clone is expanded.

j_call v_call d_call clone_size cdr3_aa cdr3_nt
TRBJ2-5 TRBV11-2 TRBD2 . CASSLVGGEETQYF TGTGCCAGCAGCTTAGTGGGAGGGGAGGAGACCCAGTACTTC
TRBJ2-1 TRBV4-2 . . CASSHAWGQGNNVQLF .
TRBJ2-1 TRBV12-3/TRBV12-4 . . CASSRREWRSYNEQFF TGTGCCAGCAGTCGGAGGGAGTGGCGCTCCTACAATGAGCAATTCTTC
TRBJ2-5 TRBV12-3/TRBV12-4 TRBD1 . CDSSPDRAQETQYF TGTGACAGCAGCCCTGACAGGGCCCAAGAGACCCAGTACTTC
TRBJ2-2 TRBV12-3/TRBV12-4 . . CASCGYGSTGELFF TGTGCCAGCTGTGGTTACGGGAGCACCGGGGAGTTGTTTTTT
TRBJ2-3 TRBV7-8 . . CASSPLLESTGTQYF TGTGCCAGCAGCCCACTACTTGAAAGCACAGGTACGCAGTATTTT
TRBJ2-5 TRBV29-1 . . CSISGIGIYETQYF TGCAGCATCTCCGGGATAGGGATTTATGAGACCCAGTACTTC
TRBJ2-5 TRBV28 TRBD2 many CASSLGLAGETQYF TGTGCCAGCAGTCTGGGACTAGCGGGGGAGACCCAGTACTTC
TRBJ2-4 TRBV28 . few CAGSGAVAKSIQYF TGTGCCGGCAGTGGGGCGGTGGCCAAAAGCATTCAGTACTTC
TRBJ2-5 TRBV6-2/TRBV6-3 TRBD1 . CASSSNRGQEAQYF TGTGCCAGCAGTTCCAACAGGGGACAAGAGGCCCAGTACTTC
TRBJ1-6 TRBV11-1 . . CASSRIMVSPLHF TGTGCCAGCAGCCGGATAATGGTTTCACCCCTCCACTTC